The 23 T cell receptor beta chains below come from one sample, sequenced in a study of cytomegalovirus exposure and HLA in healthy donors. The primer mix had 60 Vbeta and 13 Jbeta primers. Assay: immunoSEQ multiplex PCR; the TCRdb copy retains only in-frame clones and omits some. The sample lists approximately 90,000 clones; around four fifths were seen once. The sample taken for sequencing was PBMCs. The origin of the receptors is a boy between 10 and 17 years old in good health and CMV-seronegative.

V is TRBV28 and J is TRBJ1-2; D may be TRBD1 (6 bases). CDR1 and CDR2 from the germline V gene are MDHEN and SYDVKM. Trimming shortened V by 1 base and J by 2 bases, and 11 bases separated the two germline ends. This CDR3 has 15 residues. The DNA of the CDR3 is TGTGCCAGCAGTTTATTTCCAGGGGACAACTATGGCTACACCTTC. Translating it yields CASSLFPGDNYGYTF.

This chain uses TRBV2 with TRBJ1-5; weak D call: TRBD1 (5 bases). Germline loops: CDR1 SNHLY, CDR2 FYNNEI. Trimming cost V 5 bases and J 1 base, with 9 bases left between them. This CDR3 contains 14 residues. The CDR3 spells CASSQDRSNQPQHF. The CDR3 nucleotides are TGTGCCAGCAGTCAAGACAGAAGCAATCAGCCCCAGCATTTT.

The V call is TRBV4-1, the J call TRBJ1-1, with D maybe TRBD1 (6 bases). V lost 4 bases, J lost 8 bases, and 14 bases lay in between. The CDR3 has 13 residues. Per germline, CDR1 MGHRA and CDR2 YSYEKL. In nucleotides, the CDR3 is TGCGCCAGCAGCCTCCTGGGGGCAGACGAAGCTTTCTTT. It yields the protein CASSLLGADEAFF.

The chain couples TRBV5-1 to TRBJ2-2; D is possibly TRBD1 (6 bases). Trimming pared 1 base from V and 7 bases from J, leaving 8 bases between. The germline V gene encodes CDR1 SGHRS and CDR2 YFSETQ. CDR3 length: 13 amino acids. CDR3 DNA: TGCGCCAGCAGCTTGACGACAGGCGGGGAGCTGTTTTTT. Its protein is CASSLTTGGELFF.

This chain joins TRBV29-1 and TRBJ1-2; a weak D match, TRBD1 (6 bases). The CDR3 loop spans 13 amino acids. The V end was cut by 3 bases, the J end by 4 bases, with 12 bases between. Germline V CDR1 and CDR2: SQVTM, ANQGSEA. The CDR3 nucleotides are TGCAGCGTTGATGCAGGGGCTAGCTATGGCTACACCTTC. This sequence encodes CSVDAGASYGYTF.

The chain links TRBV4-3 to TRBJ1-1, with 7 bases lining up with TRBD1. CDR1 and CDR2 from the germline V gene are LGHNA and YSLEER. V shed 4 bases and J 0 bases; nucleotides not matched to a gene: 20. The CDR3 length is 20 residues. For the CDR3, the DNA is TGCGCCAGCAGCCGACGACAGGGAGAGGCCGTTAATCTGATGAACACTGAAGCTTTCTTT. Its protein is CASSRRQGEAVNLMNTEAFF.

In this sample, this clone turned up a few times. V is TRBV18 and J is TRBJ1-5; D is uncertain. Germline CDR1 KGHSH, CDR2 LQKENI. CDR3 length: 16 amino acids. V was cut by 6 bases and J by 16 bases, with 31 bases left in between. The CDR3 coding sequence is TGTGCCAGCTCCCCCGATGAGGGCGGCACAGCCGACAACACACATTTT. Translated, it gives CASSPDEGGTADNTHF.

V usage is TRBV9 and J usage is TRBJ2-7, with D tentatively TRBD2 (5 bases). V lost 1 base to trimming and J lost 6 bases, with 8 bases between them. Per germline, CDR1 SGDLS and CDR2 YYNGEE. This CDR3 comprises 12 residues. Written as DNA, the CDR3 is TGTGCCAGCAGCGTAAAAAGCGGCGAGCAGTACTTC. Protein product: CASSVKSGEQYF.

V gene TRBV28 combines with J gene TRBJ2-2, with D unclear. Germline V gives CDR1 MDHEN, CDR2 SYDVKM. The CDR3 contains 14 residues. V lost 3 bases to trimming and J lost 4 bases, with 9 bases between them. CDR3 protein: CASSLSRPTGELFF. CDR3 nucleotide sequence: TGTGCCAGCAGTTTGTCGAGGCCCACCGGGGAGCTGTTTTTT. The full variable domain, with the rest looked up from reference TRBV28 and TRBJ2-2, is DVKVTQSSRYLVKRTGEKVFLECVQDMDHENMFWYRQDPGLGLRLIYFSYDVKMKEKGDIPEGYSVSREKKERFSLILESASTNQTSMYLCASSLSRPTGELFFGEGSRLTVL.

The genes are TRBV4-1 and TRBJ1-5; D unresolved. CDR3 size: 16 residues. V was pared by 0 bases and J by 0 bases, with 9 bases between. The germline CDR1 and CDR2 sequences are MGHRA and YSYEKL. The CDR3 sequence is CASSQDPAVSNQPQHF. The CDR3 DNA is TGCGCCAGCAGCCAAGATCCCGCAGTTAGCAATCAGCCCCAGCATTTT.

The V call is TRBV6-4, the J call TRBJ2-1; D might be TRBD1 (5 bases). Germline V gene sequence: CDR1 MRHNA, CDR2 SNTAGT. V lost 5 bases and J 4 bases, leaving 12 bases between the germline ends. CDR3 length: 14 amino acids. For the CDR3, the DNA is TGTGCCAGCAGTCCGACGACAGATTACAATGAGCAGTTCTTC. Translating gives CASSPTTDYNEQFF.

The chain carries TRBV7-7 and TRBJ1-3; 9 positions agree with TRBD1. This CDR3 spans 17 amino acids. CDR1 and CDR2 from the germline V gene are SSHAT and FNYEAQ (reference sequence). The trim removed 4 bases at V and 1 base at J, leaving 8 bases unmatched. CDR3 residues: CASSWRTGGISGNTIYF. The DNA of the CDR3 is TGTGCCAGCAGCTGGCGTACAGGGGGCATTTCTGGAAACACCATATATTTT.

This clone has a single count. This chain uses TRBV5-1 with TRBJ1-4, with 7 nucleotides matching TRBD1. V gave up 4 bases and J gave up 0 bases; unmatched junction bases: 12. The CDR3 runs 18 residues. The germline gives CDR1 SGHRS, CDR2 YFSETQ. The CDR3 region has the DNA TGCGCCAGCAGCCTCTACACAGGGGCCCTAGCAACTAATGAAAAACTGTTTTTT. It codes for CASSLYTGALATNEKLFF.

This chain uses TRBV28 with TRBJ1-2, with 7 bases aligning to TRBD1. In germline, CDR1 is MDHEN, CDR2 SYDVKM. This CDR3 is 13 amino acids long. The trim removed 7 bases at V and 2 bases at J, leaving 4 bases unmatched. In nucleotides, the CDR3 is TGTGCCAGCACCATGGACAGGAACTATGGCTACACCTTC. It encodes CASTMDRNYGYTF.

The chain recombines TRBV7-3 with TRBJ2-1; 9 positions agree with TRBD1. The trim removed 5 bases at V and 5 bases at J, leaving 4 bases unmatched. Germline CDR1 reads SGHTA; CDR2 reads FQGTGA. The CDR3 has 14 residues. The CDR3 DNA reads TGTGCCAGCAGCGCACAGGGGGCTAACAATGAGCAGTTCTTC. Its protein is CASSAQGANNEQFF. Full variable domain (outside the CDR3, taken from reference TRBV7-3 and TRBJ2-1): GAGVSQTPSNKVTEKGKYVELRCDPISGHTALYWYRQSLGQGPEFLIYFQGTGAADDSGLPNDRFFAVRPEGSVSTLKIQRTERGDSAVYLCASSAQGANNEQFFGPGTRLTVL.

This chain links TRBV28 with TRBJ1-5; D is undetermined. CDR3 length: 15 amino acids. V dropped 2 bases and J dropped 3 bases, with 11 bases sitting between them. The germline gives CDR1 MDHEN, CDR2 SYDVKM. The chain's CDR3 is CASSLRQALNQPQHF. CDR3 bases: TGTGCCAGCAGTTTACGTCAGGCCCTCAATCAGCCCCAGCATTTT.

This sequence joins TRBV4-3 and TRBJ2-3, with D perhaps matching TRBD2 (6 bases). The CDR3 covers 15 residues. Trimming removed 4 bases at V and 1 base at J, with 12 bases between. CDR1 is LGHNA, CDR2 YSLEER, per germline. This chain's CDR3 is CASSPSGEGTDTQYF. The CDR3 DNA reads TGCGCCAGCAGCCCCTCGGGGGAGGGCACAGATACGCAGTATTTT.

This chain links TRBV4-1 with TRBJ2-7; TRBD1 is a possible D gene (5 bases). Germline CDR1 MGHRA, CDR2 YSYEKL. The CDR3 totals 14 residues. Trimming took off 1 base at V and 6 bases at J, with 13 bases between the two ends. The CDR3 DNA is TGCGCCAGCAGCCAAGGAGACAGTACCCTCGAGCAGTACTTC. Its translation is CASSQGDSTLEQYF.

The V and J genes are TRBV7-6 and TRBJ2-7, with a possible D match to TRBD1 (6 bases). The CDR3 runs 14 residues. Trimming left V 4 bases short and J 3 bases short, with 13 bases between. The germline V gene has CDR1 SGHVS and CDR2 FNYEAQ. The CDR3 DNA follows: TGTGCCAGCAGCTCAGGTGACAGGCTCTACGAGCAGTACTTC. Amino acids: CASSSGDRLYEQYF. Complete variable domain (other parts from reference TRBV7-6 and TRBJ2-7): GAGVSQSPRYKVTKRGQDVALRCDPISGHVSLYWYRQALGQGPEFLTYFNYEAQQDKSGLPNDRFSAERPEGSISTLTIQRTEQRDSAMYRCASSSGDRLYEQYFGPGTRLTVT.

V gene TRBV9 combines with J gene TRBJ2-4; tentative D call: TRBD2 (6 bases). V shed 0 bases and J shed 1 base, with 17 bases lying between them. The CDR3 length is 18 residues. Germline assignment: CDR1 SGDLS and CDR2 YYNGEE. CDR3 in DNA: TGTGCCAGCAGCGTAGGCGTAGGAGGGCCCGTCGCCAAAAACATTCAGTACTTC. This codes for CASSVGVGGPVAKNIQYF.

The chain employs TRBV29-1 and TRBJ2-2; 16 nucleotides align to TRBD2. V gave up 7 bases and J gave up 2 bases; unmatched junction bases: 4. This CDR3 comprises 16 residues. Looked up from germline, CDR1 is SQVTM and CDR2 is ANQGSEA. The CDR3 sequence is CSAGTSGRANTGELFF. CDR3 nucleotides: TGCAGCGCTGGGACTAGCGGGAGGGCCAACACCGGGGAGCTGTTTTTT.

The rearrangement links TRBV29-1 to TRBJ1-1, with D tentatively TRBD1 (5 bases). With 8 bases removed from V and 5 bases from J, the gap between germline ends came to 12 bases. CDR1 is SQVTM, CDR2 ANQGSEA, per germline. There are 11 residues in the CDR3. This CDR3 is CSCGGETEAFF. CDR3 nucleotides: TGCAGCTGTGGGGGGGAAACTGAAGCTTTCTTT.

V gene TRBV7-2 combines with J gene TRBJ1-5; 9 nucleotides align to TRBD1. There are 16 residues in the CDR3. V lost 1 base, J lost 7 bases, and 8 bases stayed unmatched. Germline CDR1 is SGHTA and CDR2 is FQGNSA. The CDR3 protein is CASSLVSGQGEQPQHF. For the CDR3, the DNA is TGTGCCAGCAGCTTAGTTTCGGGACAGGGTGAACAGCCCCAGCATTTT.